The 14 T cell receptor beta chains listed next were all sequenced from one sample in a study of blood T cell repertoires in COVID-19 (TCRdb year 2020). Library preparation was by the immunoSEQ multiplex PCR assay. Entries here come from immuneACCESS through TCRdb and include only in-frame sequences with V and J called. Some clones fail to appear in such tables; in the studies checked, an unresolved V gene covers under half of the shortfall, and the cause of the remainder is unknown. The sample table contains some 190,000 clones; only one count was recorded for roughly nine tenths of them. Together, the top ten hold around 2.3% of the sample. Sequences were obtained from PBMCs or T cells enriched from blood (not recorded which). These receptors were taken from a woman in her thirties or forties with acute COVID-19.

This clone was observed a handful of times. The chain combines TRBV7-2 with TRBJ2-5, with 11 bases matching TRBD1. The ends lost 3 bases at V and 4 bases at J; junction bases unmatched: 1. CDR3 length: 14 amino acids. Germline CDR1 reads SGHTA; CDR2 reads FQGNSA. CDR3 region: CASSLGTGGETQYF. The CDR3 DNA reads TGTGCCAGCAGCTTGGGGACAGGGGGAGAGACCCAGTACTTC.

Written as DNA, the CDR3 is TGTGCCAGCAGTGACTCTTGCGTCCACTACGAGCAGTACTTC. Encoded protein: CASSDSCVHYEQYF. The rearrangement links TRBV6-4 to TRBJ2-7, with D unresolved. V dropped 0 bases and J dropped 3 bases, with 9 bases sitting between them. Germline V gene sequence: CDR1 MRHNA, CDR2 SNTAGT. CDR3 length equals 14 residues.

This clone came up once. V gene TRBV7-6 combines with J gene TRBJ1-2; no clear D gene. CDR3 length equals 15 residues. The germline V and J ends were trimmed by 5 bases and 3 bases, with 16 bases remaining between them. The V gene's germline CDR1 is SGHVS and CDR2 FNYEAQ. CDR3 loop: CASSPALTADYGYTF. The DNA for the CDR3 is TGTGCCAGCAGCCCAGCGCTGACGGCTGACTATGGCTACACCTTC.

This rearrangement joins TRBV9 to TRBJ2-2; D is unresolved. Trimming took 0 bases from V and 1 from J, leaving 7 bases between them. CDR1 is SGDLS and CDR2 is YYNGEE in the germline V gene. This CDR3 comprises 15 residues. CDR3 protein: CASSVGLLNTGELFF. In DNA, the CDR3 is TGTGCCAGCAGCGTAGGACTGCTGAACACCGGGGAGCTGTTTTTT.

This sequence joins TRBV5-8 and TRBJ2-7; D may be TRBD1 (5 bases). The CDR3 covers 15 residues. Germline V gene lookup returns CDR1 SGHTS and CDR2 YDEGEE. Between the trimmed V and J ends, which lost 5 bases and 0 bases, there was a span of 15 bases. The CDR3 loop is CASRARTSLSYEQYF. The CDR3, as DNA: TGTGCCAGCAGAGCGCGGACATCCCTCTCCTACGAGCAGTACTTC.

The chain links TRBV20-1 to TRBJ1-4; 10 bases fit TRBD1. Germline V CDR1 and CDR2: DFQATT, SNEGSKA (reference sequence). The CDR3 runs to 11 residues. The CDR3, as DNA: TGCAGCGGACAGGGGGGTGAAAAACTGTTTTTT. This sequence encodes CSGQGGEKLFF.

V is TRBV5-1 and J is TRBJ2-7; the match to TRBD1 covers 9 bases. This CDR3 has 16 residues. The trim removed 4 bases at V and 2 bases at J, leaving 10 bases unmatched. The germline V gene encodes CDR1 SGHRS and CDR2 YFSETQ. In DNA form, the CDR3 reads TGCGCCAGCAGCCATTCTGGGACAGGGAAAACCTACGAGCAGTACTTC. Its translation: CASSHSGTGKTYEQYF.

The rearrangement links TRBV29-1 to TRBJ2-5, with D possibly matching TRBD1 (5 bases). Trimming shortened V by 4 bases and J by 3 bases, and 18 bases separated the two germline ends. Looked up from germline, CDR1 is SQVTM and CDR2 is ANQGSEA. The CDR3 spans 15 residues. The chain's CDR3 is CSVVKGLLSKETQYF. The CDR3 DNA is TGCAGCGTTGTAAAGGGGCTGCTGAGTAAAGAGACCCAGTACTTC.

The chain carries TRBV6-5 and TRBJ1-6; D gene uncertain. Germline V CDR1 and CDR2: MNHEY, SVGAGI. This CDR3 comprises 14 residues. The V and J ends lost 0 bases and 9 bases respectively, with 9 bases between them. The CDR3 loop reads CASSYSSVPSPLHF. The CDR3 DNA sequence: TGTGCCAGCAGTTACTCGTCCGTTCCTTCACCCCTCCACTTT.

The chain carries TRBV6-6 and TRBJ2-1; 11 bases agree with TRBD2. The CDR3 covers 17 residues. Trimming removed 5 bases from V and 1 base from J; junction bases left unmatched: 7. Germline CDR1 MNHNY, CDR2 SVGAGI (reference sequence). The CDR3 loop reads CASSPRSGGVSYNEQFF. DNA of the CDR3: TGTGCCAGCAGTCCTCGTAGCGGGGGGGTATCCTACAATGAGCAGTTCTTC.

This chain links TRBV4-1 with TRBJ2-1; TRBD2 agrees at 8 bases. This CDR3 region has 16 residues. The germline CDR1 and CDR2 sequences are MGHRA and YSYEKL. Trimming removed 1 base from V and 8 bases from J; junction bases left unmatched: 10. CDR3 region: CASSQVGTRSIDEQFF. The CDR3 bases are TGCGCCAGCAGCCAAGTGGGGACTAGGTCGATCGATGAGCAGTTCTTC.

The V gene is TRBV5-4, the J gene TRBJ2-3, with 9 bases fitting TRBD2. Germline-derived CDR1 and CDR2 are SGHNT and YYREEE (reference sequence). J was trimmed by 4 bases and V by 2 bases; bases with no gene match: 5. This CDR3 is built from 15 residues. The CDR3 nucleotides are TGTGCCAGCAGCTTAAGCGGGGGGAGGCCAGATACGCAGTATTTT. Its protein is CASSLSGGRPDTQYF.

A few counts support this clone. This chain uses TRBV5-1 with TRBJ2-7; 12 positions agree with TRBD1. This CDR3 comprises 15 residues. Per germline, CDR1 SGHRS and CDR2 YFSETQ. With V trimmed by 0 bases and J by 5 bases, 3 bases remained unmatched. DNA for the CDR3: TGCGCCAGCAGCTTGGAAGGGACAGGGGGCGACGAGCAGTACTTC. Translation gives CASSLEGTGGDEQYF.

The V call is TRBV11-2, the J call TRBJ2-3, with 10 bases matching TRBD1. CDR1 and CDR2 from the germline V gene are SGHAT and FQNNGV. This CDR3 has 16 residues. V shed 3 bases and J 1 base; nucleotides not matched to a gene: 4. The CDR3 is CASSFAGTGGTDTQYF. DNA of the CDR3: TGTGCCAGCAGCTTTGCCGGGACAGGGGGCACAGATACGCAGTATTTT.